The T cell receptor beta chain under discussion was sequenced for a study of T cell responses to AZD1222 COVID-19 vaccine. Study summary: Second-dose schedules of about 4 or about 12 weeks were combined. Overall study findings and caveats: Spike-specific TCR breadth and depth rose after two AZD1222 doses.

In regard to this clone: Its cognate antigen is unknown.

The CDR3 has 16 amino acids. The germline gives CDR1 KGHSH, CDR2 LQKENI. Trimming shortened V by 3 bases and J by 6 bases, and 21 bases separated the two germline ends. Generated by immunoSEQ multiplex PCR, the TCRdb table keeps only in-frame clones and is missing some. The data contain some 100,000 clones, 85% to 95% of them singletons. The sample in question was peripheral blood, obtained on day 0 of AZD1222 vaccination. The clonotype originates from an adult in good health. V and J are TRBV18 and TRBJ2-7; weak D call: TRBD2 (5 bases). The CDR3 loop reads CASSPLSEGEFLEQYF. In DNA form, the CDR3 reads TGTGCCAGCTCACCTCTCTCTGAGGGAGAATTCCTCGAGCAGTACTTC.